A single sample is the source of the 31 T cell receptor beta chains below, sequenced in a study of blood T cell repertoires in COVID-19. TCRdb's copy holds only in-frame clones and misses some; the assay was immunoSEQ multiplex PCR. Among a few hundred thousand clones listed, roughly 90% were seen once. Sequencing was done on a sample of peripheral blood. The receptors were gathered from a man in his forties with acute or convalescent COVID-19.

CDR3 region: CSVGDRRGDTQYF. The CDR3 bases are TGCAGCGTTGGCGATAGAAGGGGGGATACGCAGTATTTT. This sequence joins TRBV29-1 and TRBJ2-3, with D maybe TRBD1 (6 bases). The CDR3 loop spans 13 amino acids. Per germline, CDR1 SQVTM and CDR2 ANQGSEA. Trimming cost V 4 bases and J 6 bases, with 14 bases left between them.

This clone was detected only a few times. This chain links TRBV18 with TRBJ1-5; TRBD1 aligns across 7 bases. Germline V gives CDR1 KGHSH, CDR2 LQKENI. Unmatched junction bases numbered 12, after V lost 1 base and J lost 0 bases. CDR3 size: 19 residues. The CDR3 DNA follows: TGTGCCAGCTCACCACAGCATAGGACAGGAGTCCATAGCAATCAGCCCCAGCATTTT. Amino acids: CASSPQHRTGVHSNQPQHF.

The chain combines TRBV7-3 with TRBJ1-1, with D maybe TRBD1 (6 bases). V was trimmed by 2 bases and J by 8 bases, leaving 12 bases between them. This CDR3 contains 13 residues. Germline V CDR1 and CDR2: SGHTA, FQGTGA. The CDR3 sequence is CASSLGGDREAFF. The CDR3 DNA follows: TGTGCCAGCAGCTTAGGGGGCGACAGGGAAGCTTTCTTT.

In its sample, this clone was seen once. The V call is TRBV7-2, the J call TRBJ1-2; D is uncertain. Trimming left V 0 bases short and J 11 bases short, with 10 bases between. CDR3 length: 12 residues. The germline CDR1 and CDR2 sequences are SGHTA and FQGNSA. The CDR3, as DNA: TGTGCCAGCAGCTTAGCCAGGACTAGGTACACCTTC. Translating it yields CASSLARTRYTF.

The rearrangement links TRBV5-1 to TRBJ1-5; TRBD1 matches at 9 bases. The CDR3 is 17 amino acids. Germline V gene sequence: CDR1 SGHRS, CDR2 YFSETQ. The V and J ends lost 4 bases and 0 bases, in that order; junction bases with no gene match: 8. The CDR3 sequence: CASSPGTGPYSNQPQHF. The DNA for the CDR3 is TGCGCCAGCAGCCCGGGGACAGGGCCTTATAGCAATCAGCCCCAGCATTTT.

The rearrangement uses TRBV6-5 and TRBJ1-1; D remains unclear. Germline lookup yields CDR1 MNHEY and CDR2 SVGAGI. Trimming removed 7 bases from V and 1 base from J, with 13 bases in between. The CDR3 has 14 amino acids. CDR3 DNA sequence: TGTGCCAGCACCTCCCGCTATCCGAACACTGAAGCTTTCTTT. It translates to CASTSRYPNTEAFF.

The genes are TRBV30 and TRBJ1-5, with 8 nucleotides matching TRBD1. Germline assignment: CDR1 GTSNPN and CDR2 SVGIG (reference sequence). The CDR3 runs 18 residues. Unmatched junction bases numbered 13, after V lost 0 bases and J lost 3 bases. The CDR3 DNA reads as TGTGCCTGGAGTGTAGCCCCTTCCGGACAGGGCTTCAATCAGCCCCAGCATTTT. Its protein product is CAWSVAPSGQGFNQPQHF.

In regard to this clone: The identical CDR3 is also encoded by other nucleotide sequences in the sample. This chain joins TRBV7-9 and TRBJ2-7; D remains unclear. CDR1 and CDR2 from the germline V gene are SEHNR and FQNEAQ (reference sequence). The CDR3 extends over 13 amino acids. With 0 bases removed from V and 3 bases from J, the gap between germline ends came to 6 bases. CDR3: CASSLALSYEQYF. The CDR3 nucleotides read TGTGCCAGCAGCTTAGCCCTCAGCTACGAGCAGTACTTC.

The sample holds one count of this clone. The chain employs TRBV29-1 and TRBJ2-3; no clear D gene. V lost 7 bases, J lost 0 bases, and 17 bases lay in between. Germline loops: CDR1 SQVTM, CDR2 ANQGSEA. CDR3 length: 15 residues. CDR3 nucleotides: TGCAGCGCCCCCTTAAGAGGTGGGAGCACAGATACGCAGTATTTT. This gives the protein CSAPLRGGSTDTQYF.

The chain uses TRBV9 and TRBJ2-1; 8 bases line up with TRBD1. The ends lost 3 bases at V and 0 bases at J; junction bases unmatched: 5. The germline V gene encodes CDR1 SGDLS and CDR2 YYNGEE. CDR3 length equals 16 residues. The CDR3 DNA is TGTGCCAGCAGCGGGCGACAGGGGAGCTCCTACAATGAGCAGTTCTTC. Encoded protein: CASSGRQGSSYNEQFF.

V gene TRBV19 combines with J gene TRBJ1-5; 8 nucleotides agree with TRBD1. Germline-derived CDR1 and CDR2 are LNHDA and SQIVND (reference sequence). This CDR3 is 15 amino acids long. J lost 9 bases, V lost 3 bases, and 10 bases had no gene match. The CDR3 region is CASSIRDRGSVPQHF. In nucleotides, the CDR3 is TGTGCCAGTAGTATTAGAGACAGGGGTAGTGTGCCCCAGCATTTT.

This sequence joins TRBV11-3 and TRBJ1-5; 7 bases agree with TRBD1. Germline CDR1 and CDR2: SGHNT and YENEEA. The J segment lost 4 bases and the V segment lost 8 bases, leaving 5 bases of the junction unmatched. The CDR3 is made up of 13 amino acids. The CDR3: CASGQGENQPQHF. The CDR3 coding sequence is TGTGCCAGCGGGCAGGGGGAGAATCAGCCCCAGCATTTT.

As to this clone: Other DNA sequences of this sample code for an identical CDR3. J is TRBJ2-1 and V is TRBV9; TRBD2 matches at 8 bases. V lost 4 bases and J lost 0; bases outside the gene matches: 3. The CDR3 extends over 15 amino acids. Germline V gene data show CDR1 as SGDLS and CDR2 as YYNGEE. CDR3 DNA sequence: TGTGCCAGCAGCCTGAGCGGGAGCTCCTACAATGAGCAGTTCTTC. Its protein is CASSLSGSSYNEQFF. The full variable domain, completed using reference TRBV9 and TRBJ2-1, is DSGVTQTPKHLITATGQRVTLRCSPRSGDLSVYWYQQSLDQGLQFLIQYYNGEERAKGNILERFSAQQFPDLHSELNLSSLELGDSALYFCASSLSGSSYNEQFFGPGTRLTVL.

The CDR3 sequence is CASTPSTDTQYF. The CDR3 nucleotides are TGTGCCAGCACCCCGAGCACAGATACGCAGTATTTT. V is TRBV28 and J is TRBJ2-3, with D uncertain. The CDR3 loop spans 12 amino acids. From germline, CDR1 is MDHEN and CDR2 SYDVKM. Trimming took off 7 bases at V and 0 bases at J, with 5 bases between the two ends.

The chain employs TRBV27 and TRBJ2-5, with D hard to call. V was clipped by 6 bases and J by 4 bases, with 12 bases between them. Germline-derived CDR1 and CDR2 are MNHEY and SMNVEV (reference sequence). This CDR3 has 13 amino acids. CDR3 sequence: CASSTTPSETQYF. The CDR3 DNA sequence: TGTGCCAGCAGCACAACCCCTTCAGAGACCCAGTACTTC.

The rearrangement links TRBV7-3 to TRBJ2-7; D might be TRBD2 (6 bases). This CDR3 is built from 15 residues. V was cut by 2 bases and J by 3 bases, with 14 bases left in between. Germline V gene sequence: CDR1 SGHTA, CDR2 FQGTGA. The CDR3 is CASSLYAGTDYEQYF. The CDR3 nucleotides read TGTGCCAGCAGCTTATACGCGGGGACCGACTACGAGCAGTACTTC. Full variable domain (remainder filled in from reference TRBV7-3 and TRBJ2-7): GAGVSQTPSNKVTEKGKYVELRCDPISGHTALYWYRQSLGQGPEFLIYFQGTGAADDSGLPNDRFFAVRPEGSVSTLKIQRTERGDSAVYLCASSLYAGTDYEQYFGPGTRLTVT.

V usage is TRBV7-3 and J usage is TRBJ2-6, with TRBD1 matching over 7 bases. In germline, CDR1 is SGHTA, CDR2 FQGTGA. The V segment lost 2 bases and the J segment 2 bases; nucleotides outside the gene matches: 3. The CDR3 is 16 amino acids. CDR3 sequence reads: CASSLDRATGANVLTF. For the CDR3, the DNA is TGTGCCAGCAGCTTAGACAGGGCCACTGGGGCCAACGTCCTGACTTTC.

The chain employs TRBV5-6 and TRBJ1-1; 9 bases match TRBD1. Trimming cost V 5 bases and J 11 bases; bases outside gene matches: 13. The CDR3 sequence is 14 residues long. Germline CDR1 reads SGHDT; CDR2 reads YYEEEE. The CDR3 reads CASRLTGGAPVAFF. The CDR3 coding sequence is TGTGCCAGCAGACTGACAGGGGGGGCGCCGGTGGCTTTCTTT. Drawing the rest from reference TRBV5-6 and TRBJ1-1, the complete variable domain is DAGVTQSPTHLIKTRGQQVTLRCSPKSGHDTVSWYQQALGQGPQFIFQYYEEEERQRGNFPDRFSGHQFPNYSSELNVNALLLGDSALYLCASRLTGGAPVAFFGQGTRLTVV.

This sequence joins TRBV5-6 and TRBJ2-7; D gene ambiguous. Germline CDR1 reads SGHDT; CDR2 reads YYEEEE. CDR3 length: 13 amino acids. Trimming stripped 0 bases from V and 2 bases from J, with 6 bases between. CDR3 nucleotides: TGTGCCAGCAGCTTGGACAGCACCTACGAGCAGTACTTC. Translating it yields CASSLDSTYEQYF. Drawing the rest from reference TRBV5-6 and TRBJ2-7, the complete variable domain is DAGVTQSPTHLIKTRGQQVTLRCSPKSGHDTVSWYQQALGQGPQFIFQYYEEEERQRGNFPDRFSGHQFPNYSSELNVNALLLGDSALYLCASSLDSTYEQYFGPGTRLTVT.

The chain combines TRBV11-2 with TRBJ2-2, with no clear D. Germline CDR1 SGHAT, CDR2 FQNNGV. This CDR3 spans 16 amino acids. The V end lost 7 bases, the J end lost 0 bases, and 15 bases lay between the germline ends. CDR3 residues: CASTSGPSPNTGELFF. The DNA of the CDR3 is TGTGCCAGCACCTCGGGTCCCAGTCCGAACACCGGGGAGCTGTTTTTT.

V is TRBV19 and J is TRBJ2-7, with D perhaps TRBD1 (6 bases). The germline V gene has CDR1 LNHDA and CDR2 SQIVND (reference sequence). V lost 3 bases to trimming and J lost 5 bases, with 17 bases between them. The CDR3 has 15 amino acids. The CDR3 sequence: CASSIPPAGAHEQYF. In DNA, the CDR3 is TGTGCCAGTAGTATCCCTCCCGCAGGGGCGCACGAGCAGTACTTC.

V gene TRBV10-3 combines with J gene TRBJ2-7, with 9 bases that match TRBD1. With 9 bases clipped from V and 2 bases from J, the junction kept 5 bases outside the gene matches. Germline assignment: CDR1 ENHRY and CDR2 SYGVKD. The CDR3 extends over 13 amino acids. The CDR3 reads CAIGQGPTYEQYF. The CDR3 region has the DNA TGTGCCATAGGACAGGGGCCAACCTACGAGCAGTACTTC.

The DNA for the CDR3 is TGTGCCAGCAGCTTGGGACAGAGCACAGATACGCAGTATTTT. Translation: CASSLGQSTDTQYF. This chain links TRBV11-3 with TRBJ2-3; 7 positions match TRBD1. J was trimmed by 0 bases and V by 3 bases; bases with no gene match: 0. CDR3 length: 14 residues. CDR1 is SGHNT, CDR2 YENEEA, per germline.

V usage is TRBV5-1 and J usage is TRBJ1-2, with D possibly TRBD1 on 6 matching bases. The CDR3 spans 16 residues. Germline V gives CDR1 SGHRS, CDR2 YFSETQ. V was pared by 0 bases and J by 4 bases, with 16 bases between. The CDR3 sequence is CASSLGTDVISYGYTF. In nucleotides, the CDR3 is TGCGCCAGCAGCTTGGGGACAGACGTTATAAGCTATGGCTACACCTTC.

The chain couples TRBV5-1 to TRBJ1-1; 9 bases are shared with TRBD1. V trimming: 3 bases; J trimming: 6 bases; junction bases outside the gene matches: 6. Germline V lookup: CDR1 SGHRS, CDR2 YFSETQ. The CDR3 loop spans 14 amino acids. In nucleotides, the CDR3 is TGCGCCAGCAGCTCGACGACAGGGGGGGCTGAAGCTTTCTTT. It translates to CASSSTTGGAEAFF.

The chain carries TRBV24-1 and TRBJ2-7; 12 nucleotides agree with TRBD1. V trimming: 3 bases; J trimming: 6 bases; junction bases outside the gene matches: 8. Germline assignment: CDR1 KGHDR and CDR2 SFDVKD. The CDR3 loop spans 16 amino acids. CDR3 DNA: TGTGCCACCAGTGATCCCGGGACAGGGGGCAAGTCCGAGCAGTACTTC. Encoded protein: CATSDPGTGGKSEQYF.

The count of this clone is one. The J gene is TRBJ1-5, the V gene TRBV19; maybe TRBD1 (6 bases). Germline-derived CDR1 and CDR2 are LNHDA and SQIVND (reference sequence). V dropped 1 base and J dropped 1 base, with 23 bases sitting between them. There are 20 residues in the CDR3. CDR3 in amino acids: CASSIGVGRGEVRSNQPQHF. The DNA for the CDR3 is TGTGCCAGTAGTATAGGAGTTGGCAGGGGCGAGGTTCGGAGCAATCAGCCCCAGCATTTT.

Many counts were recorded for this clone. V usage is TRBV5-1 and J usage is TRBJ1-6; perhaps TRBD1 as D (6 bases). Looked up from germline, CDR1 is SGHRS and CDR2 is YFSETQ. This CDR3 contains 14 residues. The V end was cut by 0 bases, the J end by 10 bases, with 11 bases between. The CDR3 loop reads CASSLDRARSPLHF. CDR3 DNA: TGCGCCAGCAGCTTGGACAGGGCGCGCTCACCCCTCCACTTT. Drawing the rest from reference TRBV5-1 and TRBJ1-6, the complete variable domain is KAGVTQTPRYLIKTRGQQVTLSCSPISGHRSVSWYQQTPGQGLQFLFEYFSETQRNKGNFPGRFSGRQFSNSRSEMNVSTLELGDSALYLCASSLDRARSPLHFGNGTRLTVT.

Here the CDR3 reads CASSRALSGTGLGETQYF. The CDR3 DNA follows: TGTGCCAGTAGTAGAGCTTTATCCGGGACAGGCTTAGGGGAGACCCAGTACTTC. This rearrangement joins TRBV19 to TRBJ2-5; TRBD1 aligns across 8 bases. This CDR3 spans 18 amino acids. Unmatched junction bases numbered 18, after V lost 4 bases and J lost 5 bases. Germline V gene lookup returns CDR1 LNHDA and CDR2 SQIVND (reference sequence).

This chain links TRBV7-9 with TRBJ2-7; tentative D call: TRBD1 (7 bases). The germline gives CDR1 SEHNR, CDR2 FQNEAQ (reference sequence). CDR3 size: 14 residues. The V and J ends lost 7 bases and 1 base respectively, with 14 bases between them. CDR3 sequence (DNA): TGTGCCAGCATCACGACAGGGACTTCCTACGAGCAGTACTTC. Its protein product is CASITTGTSYEQYF.

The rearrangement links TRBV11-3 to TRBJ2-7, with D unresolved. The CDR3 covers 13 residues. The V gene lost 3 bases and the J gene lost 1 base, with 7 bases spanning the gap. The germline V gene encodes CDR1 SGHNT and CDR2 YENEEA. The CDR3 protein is CASSFGKSYEQYF. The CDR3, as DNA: TGTGCCAGCAGCTTTGGCAAATCCTACGAGCAGTACTTC.